Presented here are 18 T cell receptor beta chains from one specimen sequenced in a study of T-cell memory formation after mild COVID-19. TCRdb redid the calling of the 5' RACE reads with MiXCR, one entry per CDR3 protein. The table shows 350,000 to 500,000 distinct CDR3 sequences, with 23% occurring only once. The sample was PBMCs or a T cell subset sorted from them (not recorded which). The receptors derive from an adult woman who had mild COVID-19 (a few samples of this study predate the infection). Cell type and time point are not known.

There are a few counts of this clonotype. CDR3 DNA sequence: TGTGCCAGCAGTCGGCGCCAAGAGACCCAGTACTTC. Protein sequence: CASSRRQETQYF. The chain couples TRBV6-5 to TRBJ2-5; D unclear. Trimming pared 5 bases from V and 1 base from J, leaving 5 bases between. Germline lookup yields CDR1 MNHEY and CDR2 SVGAGI. This CDR3 is 12 amino acids long.

This clonotype was picked up a small number of times. The chain couples TRBV7-2 to TRBJ2-5; unclear D gene. V lost 5 bases and J 4 bases, leaving 17 bases between the germline ends. The CDR3 totals 15 residues. Germline CDR1 SGHTA, CDR2 FQGNSA. This chain's CDR3 is CASSRQLSPGETQYF. The CDR3, as DNA: TGTGCCAGCAGCCGGCAACTTAGCCCGGGAGAGACCCAGTACTTC.

CDR3 in DNA: TGTGCCAGCAGCTTAGTGTCAGGTCTCGCAGACGGGGAGCTGTTTTTT. Amino acid sequence: CASSLVSGLADGELFF. The chain is built from TRBV7-2 and TRBJ2-2, with D hard to call. Germline V gives CDR1 SGHTA, CDR2 FQGNSA. This CDR3 contains 16 residues. V shed 1 base and J shed 7 bases, with 16 bases lying between them.

This chain connects TRBV9 to TRBJ1-1; 8 positions match TRBD1. Germline CDR1 and CDR2: SGDLS and YYNGEE. The CDR3 has 14 residues. Germline trimming cut 4 bases from V and 10 bases from J; bases unmatched to any gene: 12. This CDR3 reads CASSLLTGERAAFF. CDR3 DNA sequence: TGTGCCAGCAGCCTATTGACAGGGGAGAGAGCAGCTTTCTTT.

The CDR3 sequence is CASSLGRLETQYF. In DNA form, the CDR3 reads TGTGCCAGCAGTTTAGGGAGGCTAGAGACCCAGTACTTC. V is TRBV28 and J is TRBJ2-5; the D gene is possibly TRBD2 (6 bases). Germline loops: CDR1 MDHEN, CDR2 SYDVKM. The CDR3 extends over 13 amino acids. The germline V and J ends were trimmed by 2 bases and 4 bases, with 8 bases remaining between them. The variable domain in full, completed from reference TRBV28 and TRBJ2-5, reads DVKVTQSSRYLVKRTGEKVFLECVQDMDHENMFWYRQDPGLGLRLIYFSYDVKMKEKGDIPEGYSVSREKKERFSLILESASTNQTSMYLCASSLGRLETQYFGPGTRLLVL.

The CDR3 DNA follows: TGTGCCAGCAGGACGGGGGGGAGAGACGAGCAGTACTTC. Encoded protein: CASRTGGRDEQYF. This chain links TRBV27 with TRBJ2-7; TRBD2 aligns across 8 bases. The V segment lost 6 bases and the J segment 5 bases; nucleotides outside the gene matches: 6. The CDR3 runs to 13 residues. Per the germline V gene, CDR1 is MNHEY and CDR2 is SMNVEV (reference sequence).

The chain combines TRBV10-3 with TRBJ2-7; a weak D match, TRBD2 (5 bases). CDR3 length: 16 amino acids. The germline gives CDR1 ENHRY, CDR2 SYGVKD. Trimming cost V 5 bases and J 1 base, with 18 bases left between them. CDR3 nucleotides: TGTGCCATCAGTCTCCGGGGAGCGGAAATTTCCTACGAGCAGTACTTC. It codes for CAISLRGAEISYEQYF.

This chain connects TRBV6-6 to TRBJ2-3, with TRBD1 matching over 7 bases. The CDR3 has 15 amino acids. CDR1 and CDR2 (germline): MNHNY, SVGAGI (reference sequence). With 6 bases clipped from V and 4 bases from J, the junction kept 10 bases outside the gene matches. CDR3 residues: CASRRQGGSPDTQYF. In DNA, the CDR3 is TGTGCCAGCAGACGACAGGGTGGGAGTCCAGATACGCAGTATTTT.

This clonotype has more than one count but fewer than ten. The CDR3 reads CASSYGQGGEKLFF. In DNA, the CDR3 is TGTGCCAGCAGTTACGGGCAGGGGGGTGAAAAACTGTTTTTT. The chain joins TRBV6-5 to TRBJ1-4, with 7 bases aligning to TRBD1. Germline V CDR1 and CDR2: MNHEY, SVGAGI. With 2 bases clipped from V and 7 bases from J, the junction kept 4 bases outside the gene matches. The CDR3 is 14 residues long.

This clonotype came up a few times. The V call is TRBV2, the J call TRBJ2-7; TRBD2 matches 7 bases. The CDR3 totals 14 residues. CDR1 is SNHLY and CDR2 is FYNNEI in the germline V gene. V gave up 7 bases and J gave up 3 bases; unmatched junction bases: 9. The CDR3 DNA reads TGTGCCAGCATTCCAACTAGCGTCGTCTACGAGCAGTACTTC. Its protein is CASIPTSVVYEQYF.

The sample holds many counts of this clonotype. The chain recombines TRBV5-1 with TRBJ2-7; D is unresolved. Germline V gives CDR1 SGHRS, CDR2 YFSETQ. The CDR3 totals 14 residues. With 1 base removed from V and 2 bases from J, the gap between germline ends came to 10 bases. CDR3 DNA: TGCGCCAGCAGCTTGAATAGTGGGGCCTACGAGCAGTACTTC. This sequence encodes CASSLNSGAYEQYF.

This clonotype has only a few counts. The chain couples TRBV6-5 to TRBJ2-7; 9 nucleotides align to TRBD1. This CDR3 spans 14 amino acids. Germline loops: CDR1 MNHEY, CDR2 SVGAGI. V shed 1 base, J shed 5 bases, and the junction held 3 bases outside the gene matches. The CDR3 DNA is TGTGCCAGCAGTTACTGGACAGGGGATCACGAGCAGTACTTC. It is translated as CASSYWTGDHEQYF.

V and J are TRBV5-1 and TRBJ2-3; TRBD2 agrees at 12 bases. CDR1 is SGHRS and CDR2 is YFSETQ in the germline V gene. V dropped 0 bases and J dropped 5; count of bases not matched to a gene: 4. The CDR3 has 16 residues. CDR3 in DNA: TGCGCCAGCAGCTTGGGGACTAGCGGGATGATAGATACGCAGTATTTT. It codes for CASSLGTSGMIDTQYF.

This clonotype has only a few counts. The CDR3 DNA reads TGTGCCAGCTCACCAAGCTCAAGGGGTGATTCACCCCTCCACTTT. The encoded protein is CASSPSSRGDSPLHF. The chain uses TRBV18 and TRBJ1-6; weak D call: TRBD1 (5 bases). Trimming cost V 2 bases and J 8 bases, with 13 bases left between them. The CDR3 runs to 15 residues. Germline CDR1 KGHSH, CDR2 LQKENI.

The gene calls are TRBV12-3 or TRBV12-4 and TRBJ2-5; 8 positions match TRBD2. The CDR3 contains 15 residues. The J segment lost 5 bases and the V segment lost 2 bases, leaving 7 bases of the junction unmatched. Here the CDR3 DNA reads TGTGCCAGCAGTTTATCCTCAGCGGGAGTGGAGACCCAGTACTTC. Residues: CASSLSSAGVETQYF.

This clonotype was counted between two and nine times. This rearrangement joins TRBV29-1 to TRBJ2-1; 9 bases agree with TRBD1. Per the germline V gene, CDR1 is SQVTM and CDR2 is ANQGSEA. The CDR3 has 12 residues. V lost 3 bases and J lost 10; bases outside the gene matches: 4. The CDR3 DNA sequence: TGCAGCGTTGACGCCGGGACAGGGGAGCAGTTCTTC. Translated: CSVDAGTGEQFF.

The chain combines TRBV6-5 with TRBJ2-7; D possibly corresponds to TRBD1 (6 bases). This CDR3 has 16 residues. Germline V gives CDR1 MNHEY, CDR2 SVGAGI. Between the trimmed V and J ends, which lost 4 bases and 6 bases, there was a span of 22 bases. This CDR3 reads CASSLQTGLGDREQYF. The CDR3 DNA follows: TGTGCCAGCAGTTTACAAACAGGGTTGGGTGATCGCGAGCAGTACTTC.

This clonotype was counted only a few times. The rearrangement links TRBV10-3 to TRBJ2-7, with 9 bases aligning to TRBD1. Trimming at V came to 4 bases and at J to 0 bases, leaving 10 bases not matched to a gene. CDR3 size: 17 residues. Germline lookup yields CDR1 ENHRY and CDR2 SYGVKD. CDR3 in DNA: TGTGCCATCAGTGGTAGCGGACAGGGGTTGAGCTCCTACGAGCAGTACTTC. Its translation: CAISGSGQGLSSYEQYF.